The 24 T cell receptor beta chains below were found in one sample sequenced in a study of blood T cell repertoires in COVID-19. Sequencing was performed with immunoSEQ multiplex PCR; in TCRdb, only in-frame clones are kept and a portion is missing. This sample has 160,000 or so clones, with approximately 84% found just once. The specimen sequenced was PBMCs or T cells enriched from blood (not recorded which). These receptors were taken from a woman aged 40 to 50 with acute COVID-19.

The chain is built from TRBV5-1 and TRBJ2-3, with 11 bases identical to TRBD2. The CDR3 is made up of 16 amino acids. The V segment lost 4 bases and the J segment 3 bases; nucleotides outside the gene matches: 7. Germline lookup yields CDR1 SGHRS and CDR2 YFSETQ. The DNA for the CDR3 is TGCGCCAGCAGCCCTAAGACTAGCGGGATAACAGATACGCAGTATTTT. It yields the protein CASSPKTSGITDTQYF.

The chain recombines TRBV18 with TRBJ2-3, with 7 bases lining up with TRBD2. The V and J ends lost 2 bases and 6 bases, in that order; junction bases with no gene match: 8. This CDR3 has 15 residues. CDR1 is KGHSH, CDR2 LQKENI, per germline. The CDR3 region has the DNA TGTGCCAGCTCACCAGGGGGGGTGGCGCCGGATACGCAGTATTTT. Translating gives CASSPGGVAPDTQYF.

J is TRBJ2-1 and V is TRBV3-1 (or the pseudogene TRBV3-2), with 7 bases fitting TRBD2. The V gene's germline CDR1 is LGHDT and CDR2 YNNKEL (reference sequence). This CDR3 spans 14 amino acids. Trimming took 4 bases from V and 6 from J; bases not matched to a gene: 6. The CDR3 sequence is CASSLLLAGNEQFF. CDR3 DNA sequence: TGTGCCAGCAGCCTTCTTTTAGCGGGCAATGAGCAGTTCTTC.

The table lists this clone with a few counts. The DNA of the CDR3 is TGTGCTAGTGGTTTGGTACAAGGTGAGGGAACCGGGGAGCTGTTTTTT. This sequence encodes CASGLVQGEGTGELFF. The rearrangement uses TRBV12-5 and TRBJ2-2, with D perhaps matching TRBD2 (5 bases). This CDR3 contains 16 residues. Trimming left V 0 bases short and J 5 bases short, with 13 bases between. Germline V gene lookup returns CDR1 LGHNT and CDR2 FRNRAP.

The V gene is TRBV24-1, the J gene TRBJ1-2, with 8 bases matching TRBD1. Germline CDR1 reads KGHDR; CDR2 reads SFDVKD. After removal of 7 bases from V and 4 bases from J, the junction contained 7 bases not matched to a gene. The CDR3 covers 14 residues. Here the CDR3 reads CATSQGAGGYGYTF. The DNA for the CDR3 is TGTGCCACCAGCCAGGGGGCCGGGGGCTATGGCTACACCTTC.

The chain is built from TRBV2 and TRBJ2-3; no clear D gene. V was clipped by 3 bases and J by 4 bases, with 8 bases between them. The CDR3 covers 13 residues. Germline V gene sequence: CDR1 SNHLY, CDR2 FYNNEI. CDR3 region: CASSDSRADTQYF. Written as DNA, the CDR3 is TGTGCCAGCAGTGACAGTCGGGCAGATACGCAGTATTTT.

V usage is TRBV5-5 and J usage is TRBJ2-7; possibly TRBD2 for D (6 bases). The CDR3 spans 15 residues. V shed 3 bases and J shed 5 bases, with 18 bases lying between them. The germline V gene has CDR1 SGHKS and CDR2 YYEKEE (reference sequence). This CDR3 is CASSYPLEGWNEQYV. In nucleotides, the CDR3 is TGTGCCAGCAGCTACCCCCTGGAGGGTTGGAACGAGCAGTACGTC.

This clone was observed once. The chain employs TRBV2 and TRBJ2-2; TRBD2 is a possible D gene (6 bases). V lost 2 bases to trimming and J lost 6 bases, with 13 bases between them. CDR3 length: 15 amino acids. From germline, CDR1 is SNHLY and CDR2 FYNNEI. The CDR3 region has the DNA TGTGCCAGCAGTGAAATTGGAGGGGAGGCCGGGGAGCTGTTTTTT. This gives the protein CASSEIGGEAGELFF.

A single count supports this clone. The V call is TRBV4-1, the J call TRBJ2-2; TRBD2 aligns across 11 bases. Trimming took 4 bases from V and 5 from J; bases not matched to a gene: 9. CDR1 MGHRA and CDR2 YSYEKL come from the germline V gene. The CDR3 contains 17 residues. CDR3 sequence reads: CASSREAASGRTGELFF. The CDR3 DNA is TGCGCCAGCAGCCGGGAAGCGGCTAGCGGGAGGACCGGGGAGCTGTTTTTT.

The CDR3 DNA reads as TGTGCCAGCAGCTCTAGCGGGATCCCCTACAATGAGCAGTTCTTC. Encoded protein: CASSSSGIPYNEQFF. The V call is TRBV7-9, the J call TRBJ2-1; 9 bases line up with TRBD2. Unmatched junction bases numbered 3, after V lost 4 bases and J lost 2 bases. The CDR3 loop spans 15 amino acids. CDR1 and CDR2 (germline): SEHNR, FQNEAQ (reference sequence).

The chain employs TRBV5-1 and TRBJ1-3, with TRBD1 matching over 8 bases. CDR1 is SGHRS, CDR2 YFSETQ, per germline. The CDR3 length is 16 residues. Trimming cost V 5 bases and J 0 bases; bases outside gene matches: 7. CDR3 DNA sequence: TGCGCCAGCAGACCAGGGGGCCCGAGCTCTGGAAACACCATATATTTT. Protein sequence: CASRPGGPSSGNTIYF.

CDR3 region: CASSAGTGRTDTQYF. CDR3 nucleotide sequence: TGTGCCAGCAGCGCCGGGACAGGGCGTACAGATACGCAGTATTTT. The rearrangement uses TRBV7-9 and TRBJ2-3; 9 nucleotides match TRBD1. Germline CDR1 SEHNR, CDR2 FQNEAQ (reference sequence). The CDR3 contains 15 residues. The V segment lost 5 bases and the J segment 3 bases; nucleotides outside the gene matches: 6.

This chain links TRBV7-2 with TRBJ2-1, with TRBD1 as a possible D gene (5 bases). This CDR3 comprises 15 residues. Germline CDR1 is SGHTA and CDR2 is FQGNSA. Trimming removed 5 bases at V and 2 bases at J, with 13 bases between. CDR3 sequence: CASSPQAGPYNEQFF. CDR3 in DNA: TGTGCCAGCAGCCCCCAGGCAGGGCCCTACAATGAGCAGTTCTTC. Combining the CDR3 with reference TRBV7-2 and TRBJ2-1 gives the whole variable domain GAGVSQSPSNKVTEKGKDVELRCDPISGHTALYWYRQSLGQGLEFLIYFQGNSAPDKSGLPSDRFSAERTGGSVSTLTIQRTQQEDSAVYLCASSPQAGPYNEQFFGPGTRLTVL.

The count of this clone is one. CDR3 coding DNA: TGTGCCAGCAGTCAGTCGTCGGGGGGGCCGCCCTATGGCTACACCTTC. Amino acid sequence: CASSQSSGGPPYGYTF. This chain joins TRBV27 and TRBJ1-2, with D possibly being TRBD1 (6 bases). Germline V gene lookup returns CDR1 MNHEY and CDR2 SMNVEV (reference sequence). The CDR3 runs 16 residues. Trimming removed 5 bases at V and 4 bases at J, with 20 bases between.

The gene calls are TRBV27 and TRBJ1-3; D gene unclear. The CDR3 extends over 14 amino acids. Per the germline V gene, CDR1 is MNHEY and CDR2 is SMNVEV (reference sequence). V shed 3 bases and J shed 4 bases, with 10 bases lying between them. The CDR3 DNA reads TGTGCCAGCAGTTTTTCGGGGTCCGGAAACACCATATATTTT. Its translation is CASSFSGSGNTIYF.

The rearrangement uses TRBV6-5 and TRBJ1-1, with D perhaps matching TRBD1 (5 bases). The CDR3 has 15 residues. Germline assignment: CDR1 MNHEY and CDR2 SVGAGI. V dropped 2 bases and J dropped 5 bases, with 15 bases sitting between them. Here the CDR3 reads CASSYQLGGWTEAFF. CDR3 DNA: TGTGCCAGCAGTTACCAGCTCGGGGGGTGGACTGAAGCTTTCTTT.

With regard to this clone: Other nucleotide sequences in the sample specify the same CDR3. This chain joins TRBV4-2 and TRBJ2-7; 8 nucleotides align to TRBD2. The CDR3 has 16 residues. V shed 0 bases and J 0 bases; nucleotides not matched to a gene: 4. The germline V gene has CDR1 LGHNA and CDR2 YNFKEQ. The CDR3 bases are TGTGCCAGCAGCCAAGAGTCCAGCGGGAGCTCCTACGAGCAGTACGTC. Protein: CASSQESSGSSYEQYV.

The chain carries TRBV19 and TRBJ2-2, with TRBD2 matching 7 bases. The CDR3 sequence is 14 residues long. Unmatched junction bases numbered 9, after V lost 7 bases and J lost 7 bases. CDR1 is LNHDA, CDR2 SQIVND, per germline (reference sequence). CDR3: CASMRRESGGELFF. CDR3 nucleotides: TGTGCCAGTATGCGGCGGGAGTCGGGCGGGGAGCTGTTTTTT.

The CDR3 spells CSADRGRGYTF. DNA for the CDR3: TGCAGTGCTGACAGGGGGAGAGGCTACACCTTC. This chain links TRBV20-1 with TRBJ1-2, with 9 bases aligning to TRBD1. The length of the CDR3 is 11 residues. J was trimmed by 8 bases and V by 5 bases; bases with no gene match: 3. Germline CDR1 and CDR2: DFQATT and SNEGSKA (reference sequence).

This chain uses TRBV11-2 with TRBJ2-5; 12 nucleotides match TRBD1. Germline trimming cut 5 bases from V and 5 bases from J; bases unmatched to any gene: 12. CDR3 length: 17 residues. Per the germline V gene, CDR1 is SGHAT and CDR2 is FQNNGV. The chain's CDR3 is CASSAFRDRGPRETQYF. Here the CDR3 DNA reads TGTGCCAGCAGCGCCTTCCGGGACAGGGGGCCGCGTGAGACCCAGTACTTC.

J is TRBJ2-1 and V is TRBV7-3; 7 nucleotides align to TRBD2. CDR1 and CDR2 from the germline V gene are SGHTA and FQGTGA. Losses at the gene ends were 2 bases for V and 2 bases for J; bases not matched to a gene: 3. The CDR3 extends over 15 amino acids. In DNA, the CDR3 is TGTGCCAGCAGCTTATCTAGCGGCACCTACAATGAGCAGTTCTTC. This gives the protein CASSLSSGTYNEQFF.

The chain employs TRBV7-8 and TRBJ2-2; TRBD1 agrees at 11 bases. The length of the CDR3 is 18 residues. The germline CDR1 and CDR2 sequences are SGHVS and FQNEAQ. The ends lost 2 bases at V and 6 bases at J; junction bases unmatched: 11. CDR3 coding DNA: TGTGCCAGCAGCTTATTTGCCCCGGGACAGGGGGTTTCCGGGGAGCTGTTTTTT. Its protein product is CASSLFAPGQGVSGELFF.

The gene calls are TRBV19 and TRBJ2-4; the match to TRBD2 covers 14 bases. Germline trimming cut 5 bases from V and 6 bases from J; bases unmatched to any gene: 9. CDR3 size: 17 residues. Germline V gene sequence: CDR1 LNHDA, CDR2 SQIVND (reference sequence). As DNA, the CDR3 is TGTGCCAGTAGTCTTCGACTAGCGGGAGGGCCGAGAAACATTCAGTACTTC. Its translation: CASSLRLAGGPRNIQYF.

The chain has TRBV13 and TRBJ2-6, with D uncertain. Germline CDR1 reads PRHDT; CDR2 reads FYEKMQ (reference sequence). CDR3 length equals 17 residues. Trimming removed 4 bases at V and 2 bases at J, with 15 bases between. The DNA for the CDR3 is TGTGCCAGCAGCTCGGCGACGGGTACGGCTGGGGCCAACGTCCTGACTTTC. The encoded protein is CASSSATGTAGANVLTF.